The clone carrying this TCR beta chain was counted a few times. The J segment lost 6 bases and the V segment lost 6 bases, leaving 9 bases of the junction unmatched. Germline loops: CDR1 LGHNA, CDR2 YNFKEQ. This CDR3 is 15 amino acids long. Sequencing used immunoSEQ multiplex PCR; TCRdb keeps in-frame clones, though not all of them. Of fewer than 45,000 clones in the sample, about half were seen once. The data originate from a study of cytotoxic CD8 clonotypes in ibrutinib-treated CLL. The chain is built from TRBV4-2 and TRBJ1-5, with 9 nucleotides matching TRBD1. The TCR comes from a human donor with chronic lymphocytic leukemia. The source material was PBMCs, sampled before ibrutinib treatment. The CDR3 sequence: CASSRDREGSQPQHF. The DNA of the CDR3 is TGTGCCAGCAGTCGGGACAGGGAGGGTTCTCAGCCCCAGCATTTT.